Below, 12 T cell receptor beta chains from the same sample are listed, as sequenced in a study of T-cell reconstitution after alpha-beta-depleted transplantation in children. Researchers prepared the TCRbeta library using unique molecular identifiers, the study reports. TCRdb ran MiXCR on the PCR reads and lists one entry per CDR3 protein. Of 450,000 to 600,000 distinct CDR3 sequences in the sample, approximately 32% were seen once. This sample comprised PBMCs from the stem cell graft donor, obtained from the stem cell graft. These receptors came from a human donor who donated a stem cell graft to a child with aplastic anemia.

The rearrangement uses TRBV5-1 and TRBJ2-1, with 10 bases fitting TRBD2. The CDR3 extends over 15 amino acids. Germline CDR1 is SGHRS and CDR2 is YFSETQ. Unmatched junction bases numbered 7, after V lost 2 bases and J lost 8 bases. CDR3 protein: CASSFRASGSYEQFF. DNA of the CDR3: TGCGCCAGCAGCTTCAGGGCTAGCGGGAGCTATGAGCAGTTCTTC.

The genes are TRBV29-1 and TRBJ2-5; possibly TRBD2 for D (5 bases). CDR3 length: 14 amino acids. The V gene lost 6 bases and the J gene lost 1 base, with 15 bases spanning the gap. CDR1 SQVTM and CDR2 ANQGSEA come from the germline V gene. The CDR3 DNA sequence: TGCAGCGTGGCCGGACGGGGAGTCCAAGAGACCCAGTACTTC. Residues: CSVAGRGVQETQYF.

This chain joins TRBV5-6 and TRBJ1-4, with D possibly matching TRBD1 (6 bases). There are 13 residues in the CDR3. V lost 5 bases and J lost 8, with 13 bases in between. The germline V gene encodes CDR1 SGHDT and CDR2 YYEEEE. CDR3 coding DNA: TGTGCCAGCAGTCGGACAGACCAGGAAAAACTGTTTTTT. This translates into CASSRTDQEKLFF.

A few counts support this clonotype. The CDR3 here is CATSDPTGDEQYF. CDR3 in DNA: TGTGCCACCAGTGACCCGACAGGGGACGAGCAGTACTTC. The chain carries TRBV24-1 and TRBJ2-7; the match to TRBD1 covers 8 bases. There are 13 residues in the CDR3. Germline loops: CDR1 KGHDR, CDR2 SFDVKD. The V and J ends lost 4 bases and 5 bases, in that order; junction bases with no gene match: 3.

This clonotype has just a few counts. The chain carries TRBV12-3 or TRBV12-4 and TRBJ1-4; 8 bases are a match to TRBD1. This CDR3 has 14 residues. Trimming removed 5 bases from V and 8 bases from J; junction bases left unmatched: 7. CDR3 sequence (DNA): TGTGCCAGCAGTCCCCGGACAGGGAGGGAAAAACTGTTTTTT. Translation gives CASSPRTGREKLFF.

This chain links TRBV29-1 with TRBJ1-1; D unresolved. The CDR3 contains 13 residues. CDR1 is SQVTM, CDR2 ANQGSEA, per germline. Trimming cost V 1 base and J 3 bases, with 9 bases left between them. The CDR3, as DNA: TGCAGCGTTGAAGGGGGTTGGGACACTGAAGCTTTCTTT. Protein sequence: CSVEGGWDTEAFF.

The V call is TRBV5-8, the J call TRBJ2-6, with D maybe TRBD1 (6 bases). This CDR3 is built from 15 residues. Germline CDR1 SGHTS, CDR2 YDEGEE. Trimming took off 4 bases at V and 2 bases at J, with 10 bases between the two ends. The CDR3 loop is CASSTGFPGANVLTF. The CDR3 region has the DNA TGTGCCAGCAGCACAGGGTTCCCTGGGGCCAACGTCCTGACTTTC.

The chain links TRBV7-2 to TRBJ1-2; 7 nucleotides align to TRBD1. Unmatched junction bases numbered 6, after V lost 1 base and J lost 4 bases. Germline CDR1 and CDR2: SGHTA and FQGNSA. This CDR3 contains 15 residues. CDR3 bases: TGTGCCAGCAGCTTAGAGACAGGGCGGGGCTATGGCTACACCTTC. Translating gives CASSLETGRGYGYTF.

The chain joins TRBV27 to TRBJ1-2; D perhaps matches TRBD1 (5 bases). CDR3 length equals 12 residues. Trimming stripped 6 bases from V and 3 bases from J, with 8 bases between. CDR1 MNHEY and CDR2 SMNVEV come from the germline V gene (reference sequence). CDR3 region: CASSDRHYGYTF. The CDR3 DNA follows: TGTGCCAGCAGCGACAGACACTATGGCTACACCTTC.

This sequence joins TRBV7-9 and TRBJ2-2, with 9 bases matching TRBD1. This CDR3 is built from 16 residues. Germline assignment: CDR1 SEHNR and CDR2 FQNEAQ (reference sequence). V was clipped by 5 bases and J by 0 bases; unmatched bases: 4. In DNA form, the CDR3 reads TGTGCCAGCAGCACTCGACAGGGGGCGAACACCGGGGAGCTGTTTTTT. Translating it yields CASSTRQGANTGELFF.

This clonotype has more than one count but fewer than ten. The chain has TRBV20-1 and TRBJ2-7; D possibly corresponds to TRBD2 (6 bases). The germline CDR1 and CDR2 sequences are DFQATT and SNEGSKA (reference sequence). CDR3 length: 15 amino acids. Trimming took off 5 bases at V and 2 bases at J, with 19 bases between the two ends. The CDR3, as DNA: TGCAGTGCTCGGGGTGGCGGGACGAAGCCCTACGAGCAGTACGTC. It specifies CSARGGGTKPYEQYV.

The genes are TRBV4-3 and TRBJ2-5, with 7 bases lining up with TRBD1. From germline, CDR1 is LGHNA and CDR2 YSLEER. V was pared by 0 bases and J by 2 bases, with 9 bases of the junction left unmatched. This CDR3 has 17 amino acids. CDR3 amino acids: CASSQDRAGGDQETQYF. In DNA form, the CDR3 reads TGCGCCAGCAGCCAAGATAGGGCAGGGGGAGATCAAGAGACCCAGTACTTC.